The subject of this entry is one T cell receptor beta chain. Its specificity is unknown. This entry belongs to a study of cytotoxic CD8 clonotypes in ibrutinib-treated CLL. Study-level findings and limits: Exceeding age-matched healthy donors, baseline clonality also tracked the counts of circulating CD8+ T cells.

Germline trimming cut 0 bases from V and 6 bases from J; bases unmatched to any gene: 9. This CDR3 is built from 16 residues. Germline V gene data show CDR1 as GTSNPN and CDR2 as SVGIG (reference sequence). Generated by immunoSEQ multiplex PCR, the TCRdb table keeps only in-frame clones and is missing some. The sample carries approximately 92,000 clones, more than 70% recorded once. Cryopreserved PBMCs supplied roughly 1.8 micrograms of genomic DNA for TCR beta libraries. The sequenced sample was PBMCs, obtained after 24 months of ibrutinib treatment. The chain links TRBV30 to TRBJ2-1; 9 nucleotides line up with TRBD2. The source of this sequence is a human donor with chronic lymphocytic leukemia. For the CDR3, the DNA is TGTGCCTGGAGTGTACGGAAAGCGGGAGGTAGCAATGAGCAGTTCTTC. This gives the protein CAWSVRKAGGSNEQFF.